A selection of T cell receptor beta chains follows, all from one sample in a study of blood T cell repertoires in COVID-19. Sequencing was performed with immunoSEQ multiplex PCR; in TCRdb, only in-frame clones are kept and a portion is missing. The table shows approximately 240,000 clones, with roughly 84% occurring only once. Sequencing used peripheral blood. These TCRs come from a woman in her sixties with acute or convalescent COVID-19. Both conserved end residues are part of each CDR3. The D gene is left open where the match is weak.

TRBJ2-5 | 13 | TRBV12-3/TRBV12-4 | - | CATGDFGRGAQYF
TRBJ2-1 | 16 | TRBV9 | - | CASSGVGTSSYNEQFF
TRBJ2-1 | 18 | TRBV3-1/TRBV3-2 | TRBD2 | CASGSWTSGGAVYNEQFF
TRBJ1-3 | 15 | TRBV19 | TRBD1 | CASSFLGQGGNTIYF
TRBJ2-1 | 20 | TRBV20-1 | - | CSASGRRGRTVGGRYNEQFF
TRBJ2-2 | 17 | TRBV7-9 | - | CASSLVALAKSAGELFF
TRBJ1-2 | 14 | TRBV28 | - | CASSLLVTEYGYTF
TRBJ2-7 | 13 | TRBV5-4 | - | CASSPNGFHEQYF
TRBJ2-5 | 14 | TRBV18 | - | CASSPLGQVETQYF
TRBJ1-1 | 14 | TRBV27 | TRBD1 | CASSLRDSHTEAFF
TRBJ2-2 | 18 | TRBV4-2 | - | CASSQEGARGGVTGELFF
TRBJ1-2 | 13 | TRBV2 | - | CASRQGTLYGYTF
TRBJ2-7 | 15 | TRBV3-1/TRBV3-2 | TRBD1 | CASSQGGTEAYEQYF
TRBJ1-2 | 15 | TRBV19 | - | CASSPEDRLNYGYTF
TRBJ2-1 | 14 | TRBV5-5 | - | CASSLDRGRREQFF
TRBJ1-6 | 16 | TRBV2 | TRBD1 | CASSPRQGAGGSPLHF
TRBJ1-1 | 13 | TRBV30 | - | CAWSNEANTEAFF
TRBJ2-3 | 13 | TRBV10-3 | - | CAISGGPTDTQYF
TRBJ2-2 | 16 | TRBV5-6 | - | CASSQFPGANTGELFF
TRBJ2-7 | 13 | TRBV3-1/TRBV3-2 | TRBD2 | CASSRLAGGEQYF
TRBJ1-5 | 12 | TRBV2 | - | CASSASRGPQHF
TRBJ1-4 | 14 | TRBV29-1 | TRBD1 | CSVGQGSGNEKLFF
TRBJ2-2 | 16 | TRBV10-1 | TRBD2 | CATLGSGGKNTGELFF